Below are 24 T cell receptor beta chains sequenced from a single sample in a study of control samples from healthy donors and cancer patients (dated by TCRdb to the early 2020s). Receptor libraries were prepared by the immunoSEQ multiplex PCR assay. TCRdb holds this immuneACCESS table with in-frame rearrangements only. Some clones are missing; in checked studies, unresolved V genes explain under half, and the rest has no known cause. This sample comprises some 150,000 clones, over 85% of them detected only once. About 2.4% of the sample comes from the top ten. Sequenced input: blood. All receptors come from a man between 50 and 59 years old in good health.

This clone appeared a single time. The V gene is TRBV9, the J gene TRBJ2-7; the match to TRBD2 covers 9 bases. With V trimmed by 2 bases and J by 5 bases, 11 bases remained unmatched. This CDR3 is 16 amino acids long. Germline lookup yields CDR1 SGDLS and CDR2 YYNGEE. The CDR3 loop is CASSVGPAGGPNEQYF. CDR3 nucleotide sequence: TGTGCCAGCAGCGTCGGGCCGGCGGGAGGGCCAAACGAGCAGTACTTC.

The chain couples TRBV29-1 to TRBJ2-5; D perhaps matches TRBD2 (5 bases). The V gene's germline CDR1 is SQVTM and CDR2 ANQGSEA. The CDR3 runs to 12 residues. Trimming removed 7 bases at V and 1 base at J, with 10 bases between. The CDR3 DNA follows: TGCAGCGCTGTCCGGGGCCAAGAGACCCAGTACTTC. Its translation: CSAVRGQETQYF.

This chain uses TRBV25-1 with TRBJ2-7; TRBD1 matches at 10 bases. CDR1 is MGHDK, CDR2 SYGVNS, per germline. V was clipped by 8 bases and J by 1 base; unmatched bases: 8. This CDR3 spans 15 amino acids. DNA of the CDR3: TGTGCCAGCCGTTCCGGGACAGGGGTTTCCTACGAGCAGTACTTC. Encoded protein: CASRSGTGVSYEQYF.

V and J are TRBV7-9 and TRBJ1-6, with D perhaps matching TRBD1 (5 bases). The CDR3 has 15 amino acids. Trimming pared 0 bases from V and 7 bases from J, leaving 10 bases between. Germline V gene sequence: CDR1 SEHNR, CDR2 FQNEAQ (reference sequence). CDR3 DNA: TGTGCCAGCAGCTTAGCGCAGGGAAGAAATTCACCCCTCCACTTT. This codes for CASSLAQGRNSPLHF.

This clone was seen once. V is TRBV3-1 (or the pseudogene TRBV3-2) and J is TRBJ2-3, with D possibly matching TRBD2 (6 bases). V was cut by 4 bases and J by 5 bases, with 10 bases left in between. The CDR3 runs 13 residues. Germline assignment: CDR1 LGHDT and CDR2 YNNKEL (reference sequence). This CDR3 reads CASSLLRGDTQYF. CDR3 in DNA: TGTGCCAGCAGCCTCTTGCGGGGAGATACGCAGTATTTT.

The V gene is TRBV9, the J gene TRBJ2-3; no clear D. The CDR3 has 15 residues. Trimming took 4 bases from V and 7 from J, leaving 19 bases between them. Per germline, CDR1 SGDLS and CDR2 YYNGEE. The CDR3 here is CASSPLGARSYTQYF. The CDR3, as DNA: TGTGCCAGCAGCCCCCTTGGCGCTCGCTCGTATACGCAGTATTTT.

V usage is TRBV28 and J usage is TRBJ1-1, with a weak D call TRBD1 (5 bases). CDR3 length equals 13 residues. Trimming took 2 bases from V and 5 from J, leaving 9 bases between them. The germline V gene has CDR1 MDHEN and CDR2 SYDVKM. In DNA form, the CDR3 reads TGTGCCAGCAGTTTACAGGGAGGTACTGAAGCTTTCTTT. Translated, it gives CASSLQGGTEAFF.

CDR3 nucleotide sequence: TGTGCCAGCTCACCACCGGAGGCAGGTTGGGGCGTCGAGCAGTACTTC. Translating gives CASSPPEAGWGVEQYF. The gene calls are TRBV18 and TRBJ2-7; D tentatively fits TRBD1 or TRBD2 (5 bases each). Trimming left V 0 bases short and J 6 bases short, with 18 bases between. The CDR3 has 16 residues. In germline, CDR1 is KGHSH, CDR2 LQKENI. Full variable domain (missing parts from reference TRBV18 and TRBJ2-7): NAGVMQNPRHLVRRRGQEARLRCSPMKGHSHVYWYRQLPEEGLKFMVYLQKENIIDESGMPKERFSAEFPKEGPSILRIQQVVRGDSAAYFCASSPPEAGWGVEQYFGPGTRLTVT.

This clone was seen just once. A read error may account for a junction end that differs from germline. V and J are TRBV5-1 and TRBJ2-7; 7 bases match TRBD2. CDR1 is SGHRS and CDR2 is YFSETQ in the germline V gene. The CDR3 is made up of 14 amino acids. The CDR3 region is CASRLASGSYEQYF. CDR3 DNA sequence: TGCGCCAGCAGATTGGCTAGCGGATCCTACGAGCAGTACTTC.

The CDR3 DNA sequence: TGTGCCAGCAGTTTAGGGTACAGGGCAGTGGGTAGCAATCAGCCCCAGCATTTT. It encodes CASSLGYRAVGSNQPQHF. This chain connects TRBV28 to TRBJ1-5; D is possibly TRBD1 (6 bases). CDR1 and CDR2 from the germline V gene are MDHEN and SYDVKM. The CDR3 spans 18 residues. V dropped 2 bases and J dropped 0 bases, with 17 bases sitting between them. The entire variable domain, with the rest obtained from reference TRBV28 and TRBJ1-5, is as follows: DVKVTQSSRYLVKRTGEKVFLECVQDMDHENMFWYRQDPGLGLRLIYFSYDVKMKEKGDIPEGYSVSREKKERFSLILESASTNQTSMYLCASSLGYRAVGSNQPQHFGDGTRLSIL.

The chain uses TRBV2 and TRBJ1-5, with D maybe TRBD1 (5 bases). Germline V gives CDR1 SNHLY, CDR2 FYNNEI. V shed 3 bases and J shed 0 bases, with 6 bases lying between them. The CDR3 length is 14 residues. The CDR3 nucleotides read TGTGCCAGCAGTGAGGACATTAGCAATCAGCCCCAGCATTTT. This gives the protein CASSEDISNQPQHF.

The genes are TRBV9 and TRBJ2-1; TRBD2 aligns across 11 bases. This CDR3 has 15 amino acids. CDR1 is SGDLS, CDR2 YYNGEE, per germline. V shed 0 bases and J 10 bases; nucleotides not matched to a gene: 6. The CDR3 nucleotides are TGTGCCAGCAGCGTAGGATCTAGCGGGAGGTGGGAGCAGTTCTTC. As protein: CASSVGSSGRWEQFF.

V is TRBV7-2 and J is TRBJ2-7, with 8 bases aligning to TRBD2. Germline lookup yields CDR1 SGHTA and CDR2 FQGNSA. The V segment lost 10 bases and the J segment 6 bases; nucleotides outside the gene matches: 14. This CDR3 is built from 14 residues. The CDR3 sequence is CATVPGLGFFEQYF. The CDR3 coding sequence is TGTGCCACCGTCCCGGGACTAGGCTTTTTCGAGCAGTACTTC. The complete variable domain, with remaining parts taken from reference TRBV7-2 and TRBJ2-7, reads GAGVSQSPSNKVTEKGKDVELRCDPISGHTALYWYRQSLGQGLEFLIYFQGNSAPDKSGLPSDRFSAERTGGSVSTLTIQRTQQEDSAVYLCATVPGLGFFEQYFGPGTRLTVT.

The CDR3 bases are TGTGCCAGCAGCGGAAGGACAGTGAACACTGAAGCTTTCTTT. This sequence encodes CASSGRTVNTEAFF. The V and J genes are TRBV7-9 and TRBJ1-1; a weak D match, TRBD1 (6 bases). CDR1 is SEHNR and CDR2 is FQNEAQ in the germline V gene (reference sequence). This CDR3 region has 14 residues. Trimming left V 5 bases short and J 0 bases short, with 10 bases between.

The V gene is TRBV10-2, the J gene TRBJ2-1, with 12 positions matching TRBD2. Germline CDR1 is WSHSY and CDR2 is SAAADI. The length of the CDR3 is 18 residues. V shed 0 bases and J 8 bases; nucleotides not matched to a gene: 11. In DNA, the CDR3 is TGCGCCAGCAGTGAGTCGGGGCTAGCGGGAGGGTATGAGGATGAGCAGTTCTTC. As protein: CASSESGLAGGYEDEQFF.

The CDR3: CASSLGQGWENTEAFF. CDR3 in DNA: TGTGCCAGCAGCTTGGGGCAGGGGTGGGAGAACACTGAAGCTTTCTTT. This rearrangement joins TRBV5-8 to TRBJ1-1; the D gene is possibly TRBD1 (6 bases). The CDR3 covers 16 residues. Germline loops: CDR1 SGHTS, CDR2 YDEGEE. Trimming removed 0 bases from V and 1 base from J, with 13 bases in between.

The genes are TRBV28 and TRBJ2-1, with 8 nucleotides matching TRBD1. This CDR3 region has 13 residues. V trimming: 7 bases; J trimming: 7 bases; junction bases outside the gene matches: 6. Per the germline V gene, CDR1 is MDHEN and CDR2 is SYDVKM. In nucleotides, the CDR3 is TGTGCCAGCATCAGGGGGCTGGAAAATGAGCAGTTCTTC. Its translation: CASIRGLENEQFF. Filled out from reference TRBV28 and TRBJ2-1, the complete variable domain reads DVKVTQSSRYLVKRTGEKVFLECVQDMDHENMFWYRQDPGLGLRLIYFSYDVKMKEKGDIPEGYSVSREKKERFSLILESASTNQTSMYLCASIRGLENEQFFGPGTRLTVL.

The V and J genes are TRBV30 and TRBJ1-3; maybe TRBD1 (6 bases). The CDR3 covers 15 residues. Germline V gene data show CDR1 as GTSNPN and CDR2 as SVGIG (reference sequence). Trimming pared 0 bases from V and 4 bases from J, leaving 13 bases between. The CDR3 DNA is TGTGCCTGGAGTGTGGCAGGGGATTTGGGAAACACCATATATTTT. Its protein product is CAWSVAGDLGNTIYF.

This chain uses TRBV5-1 with TRBJ2-3, with no clear D. This CDR3 comprises 14 residues. CDR1 and CDR2 from the germline V gene are SGHRS and YFSETQ. Trimming removed 4 bases at V and 3 bases at J, with 12 bases between. CDR3 region: CASSQFPGTDTQYF. Written as DNA, the CDR3 is TGCGCCAGCAGCCAATTCCCCGGGACAGATACGCAGTATTTT.

The CDR3 region is CASSLMGWDTEAFF. The CDR3 DNA follows: TGTGCCAGCAGCTTAATGGGTTGGGACACTGAAGCTTTCTTT. The chain has TRBV11-2 and TRBJ1-1; D gene unclear. Looked up from germline, CDR1 is SGHAT and CDR2 is FQNNGV. Trimming pared 2 bases from V and 3 bases from J, leaving 10 bases between. The CDR3 is 14 amino acids.

The CDR3 region has the DNA TGTGCCAGCAGTGAAAACAGGGGGGGGATGGAGACCCAGTACTTC. It yields the protein CASSENRGGMETQYF. The chain links TRBV6-1 to TRBJ2-5, with a weak D call TRBD1 (8 bases). Trimming cost V 2 bases and J 5 bases, with 15 bases left between them. Germline V gene lookup returns CDR1 MNHNS and CDR2 SASEGT. The CDR3 consists of 15 residues.

The V call is TRBV10-3, the J call TRBJ2-3; no clear D. Trimming left V 4 bases short and J 4 bases short, with 3 bases between. This CDR3 has 11 residues. The V gene's germline CDR1 is ENHRY and CDR2 SYGVKD. The CDR3 DNA is TGTGCCATCAGTGTTGCAGATACGCAGTATTTT. Protein sequence: CAISVADTQYF.

The chain links TRBV3-1 (or the pseudogene TRBV3-2) to TRBJ2-1; 7 nucleotides match TRBD2. From germline, CDR1 is LGHDT and CDR2 YNNKEL (reference sequence). The CDR3 length is 18 residues. After removal of 0 bases from V and 7 bases from J, the junction contained 15 bases not matched to a gene. CDR3: CASSQDWLAVMPGNEQFF. DNA for the CDR3: TGTGCCAGCAGCCAAGATTGGCTAGCGGTGATGCCTGGGAATGAGCAGTTCTTC.

V is TRBV3-1 (or the pseudogene TRBV3-2) and J is TRBJ2-4; possible D gene TRBD2, 6 bases. Germline V gene sequence: CDR1 LGHDT, CDR2 YNNKEL (reference sequence). The V end was cut by 2 bases, the J end by 1 base, with 12 bases between. CDR3 size: 16 residues. Here the CDR3 reads CASSQQGLLAKNIQYF. The CDR3 coding sequence is TGTGCCAGCAGCCAACAGGGACTTCTGGCCAAAAACATTCAGTACTTC.